One sample yielded the 31 T cell receptor beta chains listed below, sequenced in a study of blood T cell repertoires in COVID-19. The repertoire was sequenced with immunoSEQ multiplex PCR; TCRdb's copy has only in-frame clones and lacks some. Of approximately 300,000 clones listed, roughly nine tenths are singletons. Sequenced input: peripheral blood. The source of these receptors is a woman aged 25 to 45 with COVID-19, enrolled during active disease.

The J gene is TRBJ2-7, the V gene TRBV19, with 10 bases aligning to TRBD1. Germline values: CDR1 LNHDA, CDR2 SQIVND (reference sequence). CDR3 length equals 15 residues. V lost 3 bases to trimming and J lost 5 bases; unmatched junction nucleotides: 7. The CDR3 DNA is TGTGCCAGTAGTATGACAGGGGGCGCAAATGACGAGCAGTACTTC. Protein sequence: CASSMTGGANDEQYF.

The chain couples TRBV2 to TRBJ1-1; TRBD1 agrees at 8 bases. Unmatched junction bases numbered 20, after V lost 7 bases and J lost 4 bases. CDR1 is SNHLY and CDR2 is FYNNEI in the germline V gene. The length of the CDR3 is 18 residues. DNA for the CDR3: TGTGCCAGCAAGAGGGCTTCTACAGGGGGGCTGATAGGCACTGAAGCTTTCTTT. Encoded protein: CASKRASTGGLIGTEAFF.

The chain links TRBV19 to TRBJ1-2; 10 bases map to TRBD1. Unmatched junction bases numbered 4, after V lost 5 bases and J lost 10 bases. The CDR3 has 12 residues. Per germline, CDR1 LNHDA and CDR2 SQIVND (reference sequence). The CDR3 loop reads CASSVTGGDYTF. The CDR3 nucleotides read TGTGCCAGTAGTGTGACAGGGGGCGACTACACCTTC.

The chain is built from TRBV7-2 and TRBJ1-2, with D possibly TRBD1 on 6 matching bases. CDR1 and CDR2 from the germline V gene are SGHTA and FQGNSA. The CDR3 length is 18 residues. With 4 bases removed from V and 0 bases from J, the gap between germline ends came to 21 bases. The CDR3 spells CASSSRDTGTQSNYGYTF. CDR3 DNA: TGTGCCAGCAGCTCAAGGGACACCGGGACACAATCTAACTATGGCTACACCTTC.

The genes are TRBV9 and TRBJ1-1; no firm D call. Germline V CDR1 and CDR2: SGDLS, YYNGEE. V lost 0 bases and J lost 0, with 15 bases in between. The CDR3 extends over 17 amino acids. The CDR3 here is CASSVGAELTMNTEAFF. CDR3 bases: TGTGCCAGCAGCGTAGGCGCCGAGCTTACCATGAACACTGAAGCTTTCTTT. The full variable domain, rest sourced from reference TRBV9 and TRBJ1-1, is DSGVTQTPKHLITATGQRVTLRCSPRSGDLSVYWYQQSLDQGLQFLIQYYNGEERAKGNILERFSAQQFPDLHSELNLSSLELGDSALYFCASSVGAELTMNTEAFFGQGTRLTVV.

Only one count was recorded for this clone. The J gene is TRBJ1-6, the V gene TRBV14; weak D call: TRBD1 (6 bases). The CDR3 totals 14 residues. Germline V gene data show CDR1 as SGHDN and CDR2 as FVKESK. V was pared by 5 bases and J by 10 bases, with 15 bases between. The CDR3 DNA is TGTGCCAGCAGCTCGGAACAGGGTTGGTCACCCCTCCACTTT. This sequence encodes CASSSEQGWSPLHF.

Only one count was recorded for this clone. The CDR3 sequence: CASSRPTYRDFSPLHF. CDR3 in DNA: TGTGCCAGCAGTCGACCTACTTACAGGGATTTTTCACCCCTCCACTTT. V gene TRBV6-2 or TRBV6-3 combines with J gene TRBJ1-6; weak D call: TRBD1 (6 bases). Trimming shortened V by 5 bases and J by 9 bases, and 20 bases separated the two germline ends. There are 16 residues in the CDR3. Germline lookup yields CDR1 MNHEY and CDR2 SVGEGT.

Worth noting for this clone: The identical CDR3 is also encoded by other nucleotide sequences in the sample. CDR3: CASSPSSGNTIYF. CDR3 sequence (DNA): TGTGCCAGCAGCCCGTCCTCTGGAAACACCATATATTTT. The chain combines TRBV3-1 (or the pseudogene TRBV3-2) with TRBJ1-3, with no clear D. The CDR3 consists of 13 residues. Trimming took 4 bases from V and 0 from J, leaving 4 bases between them. Looked up from germline, CDR1 is LGHDT and CDR2 is YNNKEL (reference sequence).

The genes are TRBV28 and TRBJ1-1, with TRBD1 identical over 8 bases. This CDR3 has 15 amino acids. V was pared by 7 bases and J by 10 bases, with 17 bases of the junction left unmatched. CDR1 and CDR2 from the germline V gene are MDHEN and SYDVKM. The CDR3 coding sequence is TGTGCCAGCATTGTAGGGGGCAGGGGGCCGGGGAGAGCTTTCTTT. Translation: CASIVGGRGPGRAFF.

In its sample, this clone was seen a few times. The chain links TRBV28 to TRBJ1-2, with 7 nucleotides matching TRBD1. This CDR3 has 13 amino acids. Germline V gives CDR1 MDHEN, CDR2 SYDVKM. The ends lost 5 bases at V and 4 bases at J; junction bases unmatched: 4. The CDR3 sequence is CASSETGIYGYTF. In DNA form, the CDR3 reads TGTGCCAGCAGTGAGACAGGGATCTATGGCTACACCTTC.

The V and J genes are TRBV2 and TRBJ1-5, with 7 bases lining up with TRBD1. Germline trimming cut 6 bases from V and 3 bases from J; bases unmatched to any gene: 5. Germline V gives CDR1 SNHLY, CDR2 FYNNEI. There are 14 residues in the CDR3. The CDR3: CASRGDSFNQPQHF. The CDR3 nucleotides read TGTGCCAGCAGGGGGGACAGTTTCAATCAGCCCCAGCATTTT. The full variable domain, with the rest looked up from reference TRBV2 and TRBJ1-5, is EPEVTQTPSHQVTQMGQEVILRCVPISNHLYFYWYRQILGQKVEFLVSFYNNEISEKSEIFDDQFSVERPDGSNFTLKIRSTKLEDSAMYFCASRGDSFNQPQHFGDGTRLSIL.

The chain links TRBV5-4 to TRBJ1-1, with 12 bases aligning to TRBD1. This CDR3 has 18 amino acids. Germline loops: CDR1 SGHNT, CDR2 YYREEE (reference sequence). J lost 6 bases, V lost 4 bases, and 16 bases had no gene match. CDR3 DNA: TGTGCCAGCAGCCCCCCAAATTTTGGGACAGGGGGCAGGTCTGAAGCTTTCTTT. Translation: CASSPPNFGTGGRSEAFF.

The V gene is TRBV18, the J gene TRBJ2-2; D is unresolved. This CDR3 region has 15 residues. With 3 bases removed from V and 3 bases from J, the gap between germline ends came to 11 bases. Germline loops: CDR1 KGHSH, CDR2 LQKENI. The CDR3 bases are TGTGCCAGCTCACCCCGAGCCCGGGACACCGGGGAGCTGTTTTTT. This gives the protein CASSPRARDTGELFF.

Concerning this clone itself: In the same sample, other DNA sequences code for this CDR3. The chain joins TRBV6-5 to TRBJ2-1; weak D call: TRBD1 (5 bases). V was cut by 0 bases and J by 7 bases, with 7 bases left in between. The CDR3 is 13 amino acids. Per the germline V gene, CDR1 is MNHEY and CDR2 is SVGAGI. CDR3 sequence: CASSYSSGNEQFF. Here the CDR3 DNA reads TGTGCCAGCAGTTACTCGTCAGGGAATGAGCAGTTCTTC.

The genes are TRBV5-8 and TRBJ2-7; 10 bases match TRBD1. This CDR3 has 14 amino acids. With 3 bases clipped from V and 4 bases from J, the junction kept 4 bases outside the gene matches. Germline CDR1 is SGHTS and CDR2 is YDEGEE. CDR3 sequence: CASSWGTGAYEQYV. The CDR3 DNA sequence: TGTGCCAGCAGCTGGGGGACAGGGGCATACGAGCAGTACGTC.

V is TRBV7-9 and J is TRBJ1-2, with D tentatively TRBD1 (6 bases). CDR1 is SEHNR, CDR2 FQNEAQ, per germline (reference sequence). The CDR3 is 13 residues long. The V end was cut by 1 base, the J end by 6 bases, with 9 bases between. CDR3 in amino acids: CASSLGTADGYTF. Here the CDR3 DNA reads TGTGCCAGCAGCTTAGGGACAGCAGATGGCTACACCTTC. Combining the CDR3 with reference TRBV7-9 and TRBJ1-2 gives the whole variable domain DTGVSQNPRHKITKRGQNVTFRCDPISEHNRLYWYRQTLGQGPEFLTYFQNEAQLEKSRLLSDRFSAERPKGSFSTLEIQRTEQGDSAMYLCASSLGTADGYTFGSGTRLTVV.

V is TRBV5-1 and J is TRBJ1-1; weak D call: TRBD1 (5 bases). V was shortened by 1 base and J by 3 bases, with 10 bases between the two germline ends. This CDR3 is built from 14 residues. Germline CDR1 is SGHRS and CDR2 is YFSETQ. As DNA, the CDR3 is TGCGCCAGCAGCTTGTCAGGGTCGCACACTGAAGCTTTCTTT. The encoded protein is CASSLSGSHTEAFF.

This chain connects TRBV6-6 to TRBJ1-2; TRBD1 matches at 7 bases. Germline V CDR1 and CDR2: MNHNY, SVGAGI (reference sequence). The CDR3 is 14 residues long. J was trimmed by 6 bases and V by 6 bases; bases with no gene match: 10. The CDR3 nucleotides read TGTGCCAGCAGCTCCGACAGGGCCGGTCATGGCTACACCTTC. Amino acids: CASSSDRAGHGYTF.

The chain links TRBV19 to TRBJ1-5; D call uncertain. V was trimmed by 1 base and J by 3 bases, leaving 4 bases between them. CDR1 is LNHDA, CDR2 SQIVND, per germline (reference sequence). The CDR3 extends over 13 amino acids. This CDR3 is CASSIAVNQPQHF. DNA of the CDR3: TGTGCCAGTAGTATAGCAGTCAATCAGCCCCAGCATTTT.

CDR3 protein: CASSLTTAITTQGFVGYTF. CDR3 DNA sequence: TGTGCCAGCAGCCTGACGACAGCAATCACAACTCAAGGGTTCGTTGGCTACACCTTC. The chain has TRBV4-2 and TRBJ1-2; D perhaps matches TRBD1 (5 bases). Germline V lookup: CDR1 LGHNA, CDR2 YNFKEQ. V was cut by 4 bases and J by 7 bases, with 31 bases left in between. The CDR3 consists of 19 residues.

The chain is built from TRBV4-3 and TRBJ2-7; D uncertain. In germline, CDR1 is LGHNA, CDR2 YSLEER. Trimming took 0 bases from V and 6 from J, leaving 12 bases between them. This CDR3 comprises 14 residues. Here the CDR3 DNA reads TGCGCCAGCAGCCAAGATATAAGTTCGCGCGAGCAGTACTTC. Protein sequence: CASSQDISSREQYF.

The chain has TRBV27 and TRBJ2-1, with 7 bases aligning to TRBD1. Germline V gene lookup returns CDR1 MNHEY and CDR2 SMNVEV (reference sequence). Trimming at V came to 5 bases and at J to 2 bases, leaving 15 bases not matched to a gene. The CDR3 totals 18 residues. The CDR3 DNA sequence: TGTGCCAGCAGTCCCCGGTGGGACAGTTTAAAACCCTACAATGAGCAGTTCTTC. Translated: CASSPRWDSLKPYNEQFF.

V and J are TRBV2 and TRBJ1-4; 8 bases are shared with TRBD1. With 6 bases clipped from V and 3 bases from J, the junction kept 6 bases outside the gene matches. CDR1 is SNHLY and CDR2 is FYNNEI in the germline V gene. The CDR3 has 15 amino acids. The CDR3 nucleotides are TGTGCCAGCAGGTCTCAGGGGGCGCCTAATGAAAAACTGTTTTTT. Protein product: CASRSQGAPNEKLFF.

The V and J genes are TRBV19 and TRBJ1-2; 8 bases map to TRBD1. There are 14 residues in the CDR3. Per germline, CDR1 LNHDA and CDR2 SQIVND (reference sequence). The ends lost 6 bases at V and 6 bases at J; junction bases unmatched: 9. The CDR3 region is CASRWFQGAHGYTF. The CDR3 DNA is TGTGCCAGTAGGTGGTTCCAGGGGGCGCATGGCTACACCTTC.

The gene calls are TRBV5-1 and TRBJ1-1; D call uncertain. There are 13 residues in the CDR3. V lost 3 bases and J lost 3, with 9 bases in between. Germline CDR1 and CDR2: SGHRS and YFSETQ. This CDR3 reads CASSYNRDTEAFF. The CDR3 DNA reads as TGCGCCAGCAGCTATAACCGGGACACTGAAGCTTTCTTT.

The gene calls are TRBV7-2 and TRBJ1-5; possibly TRBD1 for D (6 bases). Germline V gene sequence: CDR1 SGHTA, CDR2 FQGNSA. V dropped 10 bases and J dropped 4 bases, with 26 bases sitting between them. The CDR3 spans 17 residues. This CDR3 reads CATTPGHLEGGNQPQHF. The CDR3 DNA reads TGTGCCACAACCCCGGGACACCTTGAGGGTGGGAATCAGCCCCAGCATTTT. Based on the CDR3 plus reference TRBV7-2 and TRBJ1-5, the full variable domain is GAGVSQSPSNKVTEKGKDVELRCDPISGHTALYWYRQSLGQGLEFLIYFQGNSAPDKSGLPSDRFSAERTGGSVSTLTIQRTQQEDSAVYLCATTPGHLEGGNQPQHFGDGTRLSIL.

The chain couples TRBV4-3 to TRBJ1-2, with TRBD1 matching over 11 bases. Germline trimming cut 4 bases from V and 7 bases from J; bases unmatched to any gene: 5. The CDR3 covers 14 residues. Germline CDR1 LGHNA, CDR2 YSLEER. CDR3: CASSPEGTGGGYTF. The DNA for the CDR3 is TGCGCCAGCAGCCCAGAAGGGACAGGGGGTGGCTACACCTTC.

This rearrangement joins TRBV5-6 to TRBJ2-7, with TRBD1 as a possible D gene (6 bases). This CDR3 is built from 13 residues. V lost 4 bases and J lost 7, with 15 bases in between. Germline assignment: CDR1 SGHDT and CDR2 YYEEEE. The CDR3 is CASSPTGLGEQYV. The CDR3 DNA sequence: TGTGCCAGCAGCCCGACAGGCTTGGGGGAGCAGTACGTC.

The V call is TRBV5-4, the J call TRBJ1-6; perhaps TRBD1 as D (5 bases). The germline V gene has CDR1 SGHNT and CDR2 YYREEE (reference sequence). V gave up 0 bases and J gave up 3 bases, with 7 bases separating them. The CDR3 is 15 amino acids. The CDR3 DNA is TGTGCCAGCAGCTTGGCGGGGGGCTATAATTCACCCCTCCACTTT. Translation gives CASSLAGGYNSPLHF.

This rearrangement joins TRBV4-1 to TRBJ2-6, with D hard to call. V was cut by 5 bases and J by 0 bases, with 11 bases left in between. CDR3 size: 16 residues. Germline CDR1 is MGHRA and CDR2 is YSYEKL. The chain's CDR3 is CASSYPSSSGANVLTF. CDR3 DNA: TGCGCCAGCAGCTACCCCTCCAGCTCTGGGGCCAACGTCCTGACTTTC.

This clone was recorded a few times. The chain uses TRBV21-1 and TRBJ2-5; the D call of TRBD2 is as the table states it, not checked on the DNA. TRBV21-1 represents a pseudogene. The CDR3 contains 17 residues. For the CDR3, the DNA is TGTGCCAGCAGCAAAAGGATGGTAGCGGGGGCCTCGGAGACCCAGTACTTC. This encodes CASSKRMVAGASETQYF.